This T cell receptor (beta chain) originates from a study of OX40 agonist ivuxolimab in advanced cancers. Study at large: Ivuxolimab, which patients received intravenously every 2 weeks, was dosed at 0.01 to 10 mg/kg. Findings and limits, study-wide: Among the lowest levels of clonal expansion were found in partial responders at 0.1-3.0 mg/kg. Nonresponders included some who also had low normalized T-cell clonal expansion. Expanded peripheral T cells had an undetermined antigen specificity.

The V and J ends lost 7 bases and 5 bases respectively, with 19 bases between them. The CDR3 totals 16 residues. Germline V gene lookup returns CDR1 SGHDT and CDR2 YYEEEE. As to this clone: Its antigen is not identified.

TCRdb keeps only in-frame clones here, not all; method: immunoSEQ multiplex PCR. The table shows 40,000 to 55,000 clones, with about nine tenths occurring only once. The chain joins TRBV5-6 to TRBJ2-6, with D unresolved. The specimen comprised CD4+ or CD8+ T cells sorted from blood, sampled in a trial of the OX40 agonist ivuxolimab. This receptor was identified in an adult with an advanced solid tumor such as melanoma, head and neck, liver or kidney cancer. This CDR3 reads CASVLESQSRANVLTF. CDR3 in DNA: TGTGCCAGCGTTCTTGAGTCACAAAGTCGGGCCAACGTCCTGACTTTC.